These 9 T cell receptor beta chains came from one sample sequenced in a study of technical replicates of blood from a few donors. Sequencing was performed with immunoSEQ multiplex PCR; in TCRdb, only in-frame clones are kept and a portion is missing. The data show about 100,000 clones, roughly 96% seen once. Material for sequencing was T cells isolated from PBMCs. The source of these receptors is a human donor in good health.

The chain recombines TRBV15 with TRBJ1-4; D may be TRBD1 (6 bases). V lost 5 bases and J lost 8, with 9 bases in between. The CDR3 extends over 12 amino acids. Germline CDR1 is LNHNV and CDR2 is YYDKDF (reference sequence). This CDR3 reads CATSFTGEKLFF. As DNA, the CDR3 is TGTGCCACCAGCTTCACAGGGGAAAAACTGTTTTTT. Full variable domain (rest looked up from reference TRBV15 and TRBJ1-4): DAMVIQNPRYQVTQFGKPVTLSCSQTLNHNVMYWYQQKSSQAPKLLFHYYDKDFNNEADTPDNFQSRRPNTSFCFLDIRSPGLGDTAMYLCATSFTGEKLFFGSGTQLSVL.

V and J are TRBV28 and TRBJ1-3; 7 bases are shared with TRBD1. J gave up 3 bases and V 2 bases, and 1 base lay outside the gene matches. The CDR3 has 14 amino acids. Germline V gene lookup returns CDR1 MDHEN and CDR2 SYDVKM. The CDR3 DNA follows: TGTGCCAGCAGTTTACGGGACAGTGGAAACACCATATATTTT. Translated, it gives CASSLRDSGNTIYF.

The J gene is TRBJ2-2, the V gene TRBV6-5; tentative D call: TRBD1 (5 bases). With 0 bases removed from V and 8 bases from J, the gap between germline ends came to 10 bases. The CDR3 has 14 amino acids. CDR1 MNHEY and CDR2 SVGAGI come from the germline V gene. CDR3 protein: CASSYSGLLGELFF. CDR3 DNA sequence: TGTGCCAGCAGTTACTCGGGGCTTTTAGGGGAGCTGTTTTTT.

The J gene is TRBJ2-6, the V gene TRBV9; 11 bases line up with TRBD2. The V gene's germline CDR1 is SGDLS and CDR2 YYNGEE. V lost 2 bases, J lost 3 bases, and 4 bases stayed unmatched. The CDR3 runs 17 residues. CDR3 loop: CASSVPLAGGGANVLTF. In DNA form, the CDR3 reads TGTGCCAGCAGCGTCCCGCTAGCGGGAGGTGGGGCCAACGTCCTGACTTTC.

The chain is built from TRBV15 and TRBJ2-1; D ambiguous. Germline values: CDR1 LNHNV, CDR2 YYDKDF (reference sequence). V lost 3 bases, J lost 2 bases, and 5 bases lay in between. The CDR3 runs 13 residues. CDR3 region: CATSSSTYNEQFF. The CDR3 DNA sequence: TGTGCCACCAGCAGCAGTACCTACAATGAGCAGTTCTTC.

The V call is TRBV28, the J call TRBJ2-7; 11 nucleotides align to TRBD2. J was trimmed by 5 bases and V by 3 bases; bases with no gene match: 15. From germline, CDR1 is MDHEN and CDR2 SYDVKM. CDR3 length equals 18 residues. CDR3 nucleotide sequence: TGTGCCAGCAGTTTCCGTCTGGTTCTAGCGGGAGGAACGGACGAGCAGTACTTC. Translating gives CASSFRLVLAGGTDEQYF.

The count of this clone is one. The CDR3: CASSRGASQYF. CDR3 in DNA: TGTGCCAGCAGCCGGGGGGCTTCCCAGTACTTC. This chain uses TRBV7-2 with TRBJ2-5, with D possibly being TRBD2 (7 bases). This CDR3 has 11 residues. CDR1 SGHTA and CDR2 FQGNSA come from the germline V gene. V was pared by 5 bases and J by 9 bases, with 10 bases between. Full variable domain (missing parts from reference TRBV7-2 and TRBJ2-5): GAGVSQSPSNKVTEKGKDVELRCDPISGHTALYWYRQSLGQGLEFLIYFQGNSAPDKSGLPSDRFSAERTGGSVSTLTIQRTQQEDSAVYLCASSRGASQYFGPGTRLLVL.

This chain links TRBV19 with TRBJ2-7; 9 nucleotides agree with TRBD2. The V gene end was trimmed by 3 bases and the J gene end by 2 bases; junction bases not matched to a gene: 2. Per germline, CDR1 LNHDA and CDR2 SQIVND (reference sequence). This CDR3 contains 14 residues. CDR3 sequence: CASSIASGTYEQYF. CDR3 DNA: TGTGCCAGTAGTATCGCTAGCGGGACCTACGAGCAGTACTTC.

The chain is built from TRBV9 and TRBJ2-2; weak D call: TRBD1 (6 bases). This CDR3 contains 16 residues. CDR1 is SGDLS, CDR2 YYNGEE, per germline. V dropped 4 bases and J dropped 0 bases, with 13 bases sitting between them. The CDR3 loop is CASSSGGQSNTGELFF. The CDR3 DNA sequence: TGTGCCAGCAGCTCCGGCGGACAGTCGAACACCGGGGAGCTGTTTTTT.